The clone carrying this TCR beta chain was recorded once. Antigen unknown. This CDR3 is built from 15 residues. Between the trimmed V and J ends, which lost 5 bases and 0 bases, there was a span of 10 bases. Germline loops: CDR1 MGHRA, CDR2 YSYEKL. The assay was immunoSEQ multiplex PCR, and TCRdb's table has in-frame clones only and misses some. This table has more than 100,000 clones, 88% appearing once. The donors were part of the validation cohort of 120 subjects. That cohort was separate from the first cohort, which comprised about 730 subjects. This record comes from a study of cytomegalovirus exposure and HLA in healthy donors. General observations from the study: Among TCR beta chains, those listed as cytomegalovirus-associated numbered approximately 150. Per published reports, the classifier diagnosed cytomegalovirus status with high specificity and sensitivity.

This TCR was recovered from a man aged 30 to 39 in good health and CMV-seronegative. Sequenced material: PBMCs. The chain carries TRBV4-1 and TRBJ1-4; D possibly corresponds to TRBD1 (5 bases). CDR3 coding DNA: TGCGCCAGCAGCTATCAGGGCGCAACTAATGAAAAACTGTTTTTT. Protein product: CASSYQGATNEKLFF.